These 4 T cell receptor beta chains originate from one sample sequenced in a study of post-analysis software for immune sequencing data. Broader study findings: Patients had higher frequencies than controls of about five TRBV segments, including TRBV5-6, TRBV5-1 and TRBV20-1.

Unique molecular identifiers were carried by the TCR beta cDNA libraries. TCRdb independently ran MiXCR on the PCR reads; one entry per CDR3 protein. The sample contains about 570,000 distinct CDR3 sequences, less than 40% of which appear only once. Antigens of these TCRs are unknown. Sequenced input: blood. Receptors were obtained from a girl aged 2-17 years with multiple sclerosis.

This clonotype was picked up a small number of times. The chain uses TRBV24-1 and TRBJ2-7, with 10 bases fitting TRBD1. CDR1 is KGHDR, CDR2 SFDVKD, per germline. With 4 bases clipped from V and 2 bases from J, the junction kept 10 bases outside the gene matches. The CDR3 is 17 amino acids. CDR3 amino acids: CATSDRTPGQGTYEQYF. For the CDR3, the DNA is TGTGCCACCAGTGACCGCACCCCGGGACAGGGGACCTACGAGCAGTACTTC.

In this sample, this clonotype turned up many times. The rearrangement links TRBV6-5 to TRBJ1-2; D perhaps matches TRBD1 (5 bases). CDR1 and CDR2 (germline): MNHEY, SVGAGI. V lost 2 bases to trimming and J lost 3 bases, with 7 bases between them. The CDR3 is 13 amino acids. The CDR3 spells CASSYDRDYGYTF. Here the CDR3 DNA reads TGTGCCAGCAGTTACGACAGAGACTATGGCTACACCTTC.

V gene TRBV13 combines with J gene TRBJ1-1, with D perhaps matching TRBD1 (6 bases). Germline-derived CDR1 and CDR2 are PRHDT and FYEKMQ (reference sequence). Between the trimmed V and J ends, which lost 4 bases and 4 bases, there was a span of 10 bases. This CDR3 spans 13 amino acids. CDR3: CASSSGGGTEAFF. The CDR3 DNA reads TGTGCCAGCAGCTCCGGAGGGGGCACTGAAGCTTTCTTT.

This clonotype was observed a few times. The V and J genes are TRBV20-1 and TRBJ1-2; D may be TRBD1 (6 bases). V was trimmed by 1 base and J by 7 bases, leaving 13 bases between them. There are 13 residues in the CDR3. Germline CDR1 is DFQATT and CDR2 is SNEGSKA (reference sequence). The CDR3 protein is CSARVAGASGYTF. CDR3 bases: TGCAGTGCTAGAGTCGCAGGGGCAAGTGGCTACACCTTC.